One and the same sample provided the 3 T cell receptor beta chains below, sequenced in a study of cytomegalovirus exposure and HLA in healthy donors. Amplification used 60 Vbeta primers and 13 Jbeta primers. Sequencing was performed with immunoSEQ multiplex PCR; in TCRdb, only in-frame clones are kept and a portion is missing. The sample table sets out around 150,000 clones. Sequencing was carried out using PBMCs. These receptor sequences come from a woman aged 55-69 years in good health and CMV-seronegative.

This chain uses TRBV5-4 with TRBJ2-5; 7 nucleotides agree with TRBD2. The J call may be incorrect, as the DNA end agrees better with TRBJ2-7. In germline, CDR1 is SGHNT, CDR2 YYREEE (reference sequence). CDR3 length: 15 amino acids. The CDR3 here is CASSLRASGTYEQYF. CDR3 nucleotides: TGTGCCAGCAGCTTGCGGGCTAGCGGCACCTACGAGCAGTACTTC.

The chain links TRBV7-6 to TRBJ2-1; D perhaps matches TRBD1 (6 bases). The CDR3 loop spans 16 amino acids. V was pared by 6 bases and J by 2 bases, with 17 bases between. Germline V gene lookup returns CDR1 SGHVS and CDR2 FNYEAQ. Written as DNA, the CDR3 is TGTGCCAGCAGGCCTACAGGGTCGGCCCCCTACAATGAGCAGTTCTTC. This encodes CASRPTGSAPYNEQFF.

J is TRBJ2-7 and V is TRBV28; tentative D call: TRBD2 (6 bases). CDR1 and CDR2 (germline): MDHEN, SYDVKM. The CDR3 loop spans 16 amino acids. The V end was cut by 2 bases, the J end by 7 bases, with 21 bases between. CDR3 DNA sequence: TGTGCCAGCAGTTTAGGAGGGTCGAGGGGTTTGCGTGAGCAGTACTTC. The encoded protein is CASSLGGSRGLREQYF.